The 8 T cell receptor beta chains below all came from one sample that was sequenced in a study of T cells in Graves' hyperthyroidism and ophthalmopathy. TCR beta CDR3 region amplification was performed from RNA transcripts. In the first-round RT-PCR of the TCR CDR3, the HTBI primer set was used. One entry per CDR3 protein, called by TCRdb with MiXCR from the multiplex PCR reads. In the table there are around 400,000 distinct CDR3 sequences, roughly 15% of which are singletons. The sequenced sample was blood. The receptor set was obtained from a woman in her sixties or seventies with Graves' ophthalmopathy.

This clonotype came up a few times. The V gene is TRBV20-1, the J gene TRBJ1-5; 7 nucleotides align to TRBD1. The ends lost 5 bases at V and 4 bases at J; junction bases unmatched: 8. The CDR3 length is 14 residues. The germline gives CDR1 DFQATT, CDR2 SNEGSKA (reference sequence). The CDR3 is CSAGRTGGNQPQHF. DNA of the CDR3: TGCAGTGCTGGTAGGACAGGAGGGAATCAGCCCCAGCATTTT.

This clonotype was counted only a few times. This chain links TRBV6-1 with TRBJ2-2, with a possible D match to TRBD1 (6 bases). Trimming left V 8 bases short and J 5 bases short, with 12 bases between. From germline, CDR1 is MNHNS and CDR2 SASEGT. The CDR3 has 13 amino acids. CDR3 amino acids: CASGMGQTGELFF. The CDR3 nucleotides read TGTGCCAGCGGAATGGGACAAACCGGGGAGCTGTTTTTT.

The sample holds a few counts of this clonotype. V is TRBV19 and J is TRBJ2-5; maybe TRBD1 (5 bases). The V end was cut by 4 bases, the J end by 1 base, with 7 bases between. Germline-derived CDR1 and CDR2 are LNHDA and SQIVND (reference sequence). The CDR3 sequence is 13 residues long. The CDR3 DNA reads as TGTGCCAGTAGTAAGGGGATCCAAGAGACCCAGTACTTC. Protein: CASSKGIQETQYF.

This clonotype was seen a handful of times. The chain has TRBV9 and TRBJ1-1, with 8 bases identical to TRBD1. Germline CDR1 is SGDLS and CDR2 is YYNGEE. V was pared by 4 bases and J by 0 bases, with 5 bases of the junction left unmatched. The CDR3 has 15 amino acids. The CDR3, as DNA: TGTGCCAGCAGCCCATGGACAGGGATGAACACTGAAGCTTTCTTT. Its protein is CASSPWTGMNTEAFF.

This clonotype was recorded at least ten times. The chain is built from TRBV29-1 and TRBJ1-1; no firm D call. Germline V gives CDR1 SQVTM, CDR2 ANQGSEA. The CDR3 is 14 amino acids. V was trimmed by 5 bases and J by 1 base, leaving 14 bases between them. The CDR3 nucleotides read TGCAGCGTTCTAAACGCAGTCGGGAACACTGAAGCTTTCTTT. It yields the protein CSVLNAVGNTEAFF. Drawing the rest from reference TRBV29-1 and TRBJ1-1, the complete variable domain is SAVISQKPSRDICQRGTSLTIQCQVDSQVTMMFWYRQQPGQSLTLIATANQGSEATYESGFVIDKFPISRPNLTFSTLTVSNMSPEDSSIYLCSVLNAVGNTEAFFGQGTRLTVV.

The CDR3, as DNA: TGCGCCAGCAGCCGCCCACGGGGGGAGGCCCCATACAATGAGCAGTTCTTC. Amino acids: CASSRPRGEAPYNEQFF. The chain couples TRBV4-1 to TRBJ2-1, with TRBD2 identical over 7 bases. CDR3 size: 17 residues. The V and J ends lost 4 bases and 4 bases, in that order; junction bases with no gene match: 13. CDR1 and CDR2 (germline): MGHRA, YSYEKL.

This clonotype was seen once. The rearrangement uses TRBV20-1 and TRBJ2-4, with 9 positions matching TRBD2. V trimming: 2 bases; J trimming: 3 bases; junction bases outside the gene matches: 5. Looked up from germline, CDR1 is DFQATT and CDR2 is SNEGSKA (reference sequence). There are 15 residues in the CDR3. CDR3 in amino acids: CSARKAGGGKNIQYF. The CDR3 bases are TGCAGTGCTAGAAAGGCGGGGGGGGGCAAAAACATTCAGTACTTC.

Only a few counts were recorded for this clonotype. The chain is built from TRBV7-8 and TRBJ1-3; possible D gene TRBD1, 6 bases. This CDR3 region has 15 residues. CDR1 and CDR2 from the germline V gene are SGHVS and FQNEAQ. Trimming took off 5 bases at V and 4 bases at J, with 15 bases between the two ends. The CDR3 reads CASSAPLGAGNTIYF. In DNA form, the CDR3 reads TGTGCCAGCAGCGCACCTTTGGGGGCAGGAAACACCATATATTTT.